Ten or more counts support the clone carrying this TCR beta chain. The data derive from a study of T cells in Graves' hyperthyroidism and ophthalmopathy. Amplification yielded TCR beta CDR3 regions, with RNA transcripts as the source. TCR CDR3 regions were first amplified by RT-PCR with HTBI primers. Via MiXCR, TCRdb re-called the multiplex PCR reads, giving one row per CDR3 protein. The repertoire holds roughly 720,000 distinct CDR3 sequences, approximately 15% seen once, with roughly a sixth in the top ten. The clonotype originates from a man in his fifties with Graves' hyperthyroidism. Sequenced sample: blood.

This CDR3 is CASSLVTGGRDSPLHF. Written as DNA, the CDR3 is TGTGCCAGCAGCTTAGTAACAGGGGGTAGGGATTCACCCCTCCACTTT. The chain employs TRBV11-2 and TRBJ1-6; 8 nucleotides agree with TRBD1. Germline V lookup: CDR1 SGHAT, CDR2 FQNNGV. Losses at the gene ends were 1 base for V and 8 bases for J; bases not matched to a gene: 7. The CDR3 is made up of 16 amino acids. Full variable domain (missing parts from reference TRBV11-2 and TRBJ1-6): EAGVAQSPRYKIIEKRQSVAFWCNPISGHATLYWYQQILGQGPKLLIQFQNNGVVDDSQLPKDRFSAERLKGVDSTLKIQPAKLEDSAVYLCASSLVTGGRDSPLHFGNGTRLTVT.